The clone carrying this TCR beta chain was observed a handful of times. Its antigen is undetermined. This specimen belongs to a study of T cell responses to AZD1222 COVID-19 vaccine. Libraries were prepared by immunoSEQ multiplex PCR; TCRdb keeps only in-frame clonotypes and omits some of them. The repertoire holds about 85,000 clones, 85% to 90% seen once, with 6% to 9% in the top ten. The study's findings and limits: The reported proportion of spike-specific TCRs targeting unmutated variant regions was nearly half. Spike-specific TCR breadth and depth grew following two AZD1222 doses. The repertoires were collected only after the peak T cell response.

Germline lookup yields CDR1 LNHDA and CDR2 SQIVND (reference sequence). The CDR3 loop spans 15 amino acids. V gave up 7 bases and J gave up 5 bases; unmatched junction bases: 10. V usage is TRBV19 and J usage is TRBJ1-4; 7 nucleotides match TRBD1. The sequence was collected from an adult in good health. This specimen consisted of peripheral blood, obtained on day 0 of AZD1222 vaccination. CDR3 in amino acids: CASNSRQGVNEKLFF. The CDR3, as DNA: TGTGCCAGTAACTCGAGACAGGGAGTAAATGAAAAACTGTTTTTT.